The subject of this entry is one T cell receptor (beta chain). Its antigen remains unidentified. These data come from a study of cytomegalovirus exposure and HLA in healthy donors. The study's findings and limits: Investigators reported 150 to 200 TCR beta chains as tied to cytomegalovirus.

CDR1 is SGHDT and CDR2 is YYEEEE in the germline V gene. This CDR3 region has 12 residues. V lost 0 bases to trimming and J lost 3 bases, with 3 bases between them. In the PCR, 60 Vbeta and 13 Jbeta primers were used. Data came from immunoSEQ multiplex PCR; TCRdb stores just in-frame clones and leaves some out. In the table there are about 140,000 clones, less than 85% of which are singletons. Sequenced sample: PBMCs. This TCR came from a man aged 35-49 years in good health and CMV-seronegative. The chain combines TRBV5-6 with TRBJ1-2, with D hard to call. CDR3 protein: CASSLGDYGYTF. The CDR3 coding sequence is TGTGCCAGCAGCTTGGGAGACTATGGCTACACCTTC.